This T cell receptor beta chain is from a study of vaccination effects on CD4 cells after COVID-19. The germline V gene has CDR1 SGHNT and CDR2 YENEEA. The CDR3 extends over 11 amino acids. V was clipped by 5 bases and J by 13 bases, with 14 bases between them. The assay was immunoSEQ multiplex PCR, and TCRdb's table has in-frame clones only and misses some. Of about 72,000 clones listed, about 80% were seen once; the top ten hold 1% to 1.5%. In the case of this clone: Its target is not known.

Sequencing in the ViraFEST assay came after antigen-specific CD4+ T cells had been expanded with viral peptide pools, which were used to stimulate PBMC. At the end of about 10 days of culture, CD4+ T cells were isolated. The participants, recipients of two vaccine doses, got either BNT162b2 or mRNA-1273. Vaccinated recipients, who were negative for nucleocapsid antibodies, had no history of SARS-CoV-2 infection. The rearrangement joins TRBV11-3 to TRBJ2-5, with a weak D call TRBD2 (5 bases). This TCR derives from a human donor who received a COVID-19 vaccine. The sequences come from CD4+ T cells from PBMCs cultured with HCoV-229E spike peptides, collected after COVID-19 vaccination. The CDR3 protein is CASSPRVGGYF. The CDR3 nucleotides are TGTGCCAGCAGCCCCCGGGTCGGAGGGTACTTC.